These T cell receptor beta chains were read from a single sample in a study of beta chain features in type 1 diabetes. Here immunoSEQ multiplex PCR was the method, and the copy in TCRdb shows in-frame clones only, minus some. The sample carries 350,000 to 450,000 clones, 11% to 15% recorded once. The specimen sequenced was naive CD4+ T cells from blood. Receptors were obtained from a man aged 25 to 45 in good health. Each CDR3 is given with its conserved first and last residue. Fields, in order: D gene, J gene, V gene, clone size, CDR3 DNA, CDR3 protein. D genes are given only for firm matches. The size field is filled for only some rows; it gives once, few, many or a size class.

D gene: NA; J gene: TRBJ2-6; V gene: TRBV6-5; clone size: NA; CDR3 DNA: TGTGCCAGCAGTTACTTCCTCTCTGGGGCCAACGTCCTGACTTTC; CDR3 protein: CASSYFLSGANVLTF
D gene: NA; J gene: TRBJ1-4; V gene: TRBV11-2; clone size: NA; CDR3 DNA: TGTGCCAGCAGGGATAACGAGGGACCTATTTTT; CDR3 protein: CASRDNEGPIF
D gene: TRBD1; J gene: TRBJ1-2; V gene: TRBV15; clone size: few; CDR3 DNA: TGTGCCACCAGCAGGGGCGGGACAGGGATTAACTATGGCTACACCTTC; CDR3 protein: CATSRGGTGINYGYTF
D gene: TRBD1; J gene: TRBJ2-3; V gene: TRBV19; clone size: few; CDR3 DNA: TGTGCCAGTAGTATAGAAGGACAGGCCATGGGATTACATACGCAGTATTTT; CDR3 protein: CASSIEGQAMGLHTQYF
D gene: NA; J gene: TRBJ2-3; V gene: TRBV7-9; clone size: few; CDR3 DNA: TGTGCCAGCAGCTTAGCGGCCCGTGGAGATACGCAGTATTTT; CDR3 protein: CASSLAARGDTQYF
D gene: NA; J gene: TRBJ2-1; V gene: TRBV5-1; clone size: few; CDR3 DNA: TGCGCCAGCAGCCACGATTGGGGCAATGAGCAGTTCTTC; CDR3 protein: CASSHDWGNEQFF
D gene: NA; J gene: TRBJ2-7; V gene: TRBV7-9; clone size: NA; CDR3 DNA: TGTGCCAGCGGCTCGGGGGGCCGAGTGAGAGAGCAGTACTTC; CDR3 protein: CASGSGGRVREQYF
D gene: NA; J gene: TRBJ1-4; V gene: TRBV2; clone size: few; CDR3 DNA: TGTGCCAGCAGTGGCAACCGGGAGCCGTTTTTT; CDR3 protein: CASSGNREPFF
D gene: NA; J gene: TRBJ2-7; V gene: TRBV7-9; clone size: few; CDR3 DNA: TGTGCCAGCAGCCCCGGGCACTACGAGCAGTACTTC; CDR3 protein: CASSPGHYEQYF
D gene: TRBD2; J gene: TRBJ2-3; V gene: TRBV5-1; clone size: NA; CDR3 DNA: TGCGCCAGCAGCCGATCCCTAGCGGGGGGCGGAGATACGCAGTATTTT; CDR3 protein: CASSRSLAGGGDTQYF
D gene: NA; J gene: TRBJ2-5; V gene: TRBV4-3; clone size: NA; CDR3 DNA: TGCGCCAGCAGCCAAGACTTGTTCCAAGAGACCCAGTACTTC; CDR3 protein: CASSQDLFQETQYF
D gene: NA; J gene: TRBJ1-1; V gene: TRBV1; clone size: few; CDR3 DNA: TGCACCAGCAGACCAGTGAACACTGAAGCTTTCTTT; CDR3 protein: CTSRPVNTEAFF
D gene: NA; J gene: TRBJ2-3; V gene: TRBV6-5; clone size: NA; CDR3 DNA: TGTGCCAGCGCGGCCAGGGGGGCAGATACGCAGTATTTT; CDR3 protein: CASAARGADTQYF
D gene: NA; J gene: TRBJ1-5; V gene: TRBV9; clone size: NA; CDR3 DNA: TGTGCCAGCAGCAAGGGAGACAGATACAATCAGCCCCAGCATTTT; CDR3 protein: CASSKGDRYNQPQHF
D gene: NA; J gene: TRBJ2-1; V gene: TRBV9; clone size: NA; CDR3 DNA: TGTGCCAGCAGCGTAGAGGCCCCGAGCCGGTCCTACAATGAGCAGTTCTTC; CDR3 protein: CASSVEAPSRSYNEQFF
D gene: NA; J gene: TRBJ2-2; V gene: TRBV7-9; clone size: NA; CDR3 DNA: TGTGCCAGCAGCTTCGGGCAGGGACTTGACACCGGGGAGCTGTTTTTT; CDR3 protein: CASSFGQGLDTGELFF
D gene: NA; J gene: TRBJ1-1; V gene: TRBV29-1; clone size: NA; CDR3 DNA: TGCAGCGCGAGAAACATGGGGACTGAAGCTTTCTTT; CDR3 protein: CSARNMGTEAFF
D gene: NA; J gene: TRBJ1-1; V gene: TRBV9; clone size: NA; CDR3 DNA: TGTGCCAGCAGCCTTAGAGAGTCTGAAGCTTTCTTT; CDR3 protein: CASSLRESEAFF
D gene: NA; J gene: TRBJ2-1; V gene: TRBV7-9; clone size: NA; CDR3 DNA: TGTGCCAGCAGCTACCCCTGGGCTTCCCTGGTCGATGAGCAGTTCTTC; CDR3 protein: CASSYPWASLVDEQFF
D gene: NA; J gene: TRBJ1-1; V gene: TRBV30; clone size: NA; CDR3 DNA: TGTGCCTGGAGCCAAGGGGCGAGGGGTACTGAAGCTTTCTTT; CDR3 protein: CAWSQGARGTEAFF
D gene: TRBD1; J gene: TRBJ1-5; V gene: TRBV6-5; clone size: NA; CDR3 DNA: TGTGCCAGCAGCCGGACAGGCATCAATCAGCCCCAGCATTTT; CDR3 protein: CASSRTGINQPQHF
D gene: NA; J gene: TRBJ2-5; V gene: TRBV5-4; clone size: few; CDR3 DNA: TGTGCCAGCAGCTTGAAAGGGGGACGTGAGGAGACCCAGTACTTC; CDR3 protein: CASSLKGGREETQYF
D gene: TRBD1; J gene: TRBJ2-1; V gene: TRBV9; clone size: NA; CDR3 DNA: TGTGCCAGCAGCGTAGCCGCGGGACAGGGGAGTGAGCAGTTCTTC; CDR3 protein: CASSVAAGQGSEQFF
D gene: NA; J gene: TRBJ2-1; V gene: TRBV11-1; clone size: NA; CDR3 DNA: TGTGCCAGCAGCTTAGTAGTGGGCCATGAGCAGTTCTTC; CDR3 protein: CASSLVVGHEQFF
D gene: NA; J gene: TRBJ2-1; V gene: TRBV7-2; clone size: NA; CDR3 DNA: TGTGCCAGCAGCTGGGGGACCGTAGCGAGCTCCTACAATGAGCAGTTCTTC; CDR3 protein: CASSWGTVASSYNEQFF
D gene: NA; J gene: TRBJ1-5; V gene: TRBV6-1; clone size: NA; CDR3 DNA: TGTGCCAGCAGGGAACAACAGGGTTGGGTCAATCAGCCCCAGCATTTT; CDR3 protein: CASREQQGWVNQPQHF
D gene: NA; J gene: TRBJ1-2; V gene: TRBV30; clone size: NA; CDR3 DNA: TGTGCCTGGAGTGTACGAGGATATGGCTACACCTTC; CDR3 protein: CAWSVRGYGYTF
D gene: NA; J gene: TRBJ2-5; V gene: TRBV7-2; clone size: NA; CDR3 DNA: TGTGCCAGCAGCTTAAACGGGGACATAGGTCCGGAGACCCAGTACTTC; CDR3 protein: CASSLNGDIGPETQYF
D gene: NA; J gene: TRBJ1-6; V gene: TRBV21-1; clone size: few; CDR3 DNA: TGTGCCAGCAGCAAAGTTTGGGAAAACAGCAGCTCCTATAATTCACCCCTCCACTTT; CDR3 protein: CASSKVWENSSSYNSPLHF
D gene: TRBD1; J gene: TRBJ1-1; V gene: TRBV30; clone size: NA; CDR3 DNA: TGTGCCTGGAGTACACGAGGGACAGCGAACACTGAAGCTTTCTTT; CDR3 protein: CAWSTRGTANTEAFF
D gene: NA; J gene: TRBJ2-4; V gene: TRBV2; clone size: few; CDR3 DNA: TGTGCCAGCAGGGGCCTAGCGAGGACCAAAAACATTCAGTACTTC; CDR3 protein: CASRGLARTKNIQYF
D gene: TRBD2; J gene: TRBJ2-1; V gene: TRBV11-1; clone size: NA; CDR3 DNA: TGTGCCAGCAGCTTAGCGCTAGCGGGAGAGGCTGAGCAGTTCTTC; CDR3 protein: CASSLALAGEAEQFF
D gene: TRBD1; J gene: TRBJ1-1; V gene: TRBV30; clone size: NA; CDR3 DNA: TGTGCCTGGGTCCAGGGGGTCACTGAAGCTTTCTTT; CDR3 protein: CAWVQGVTEAFF
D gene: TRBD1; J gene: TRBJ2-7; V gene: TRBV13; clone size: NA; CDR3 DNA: TGTGCCAGCAGCCCTCGGACAGGGACCTACGAGCAGTACTTC; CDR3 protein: CASSPRTGTYEQYF
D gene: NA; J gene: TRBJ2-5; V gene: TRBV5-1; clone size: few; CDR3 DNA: TGCGCCAGCAGTGTGGAGGGCCAAGAGACCCAGTACTTC; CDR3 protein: CASSVEGQETQYF
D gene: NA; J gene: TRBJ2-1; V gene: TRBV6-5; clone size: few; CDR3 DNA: TGTGCCAGCACGCGCGACTTAGCCTACAATGAGCAGTTCTTC; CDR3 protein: CASTRDLAYNEQFF
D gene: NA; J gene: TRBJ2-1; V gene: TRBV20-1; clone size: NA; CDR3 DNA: TGCAGTGCTAGTCCCACTCGTGAGCAGTTCTTC; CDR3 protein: CSASPTREQFF
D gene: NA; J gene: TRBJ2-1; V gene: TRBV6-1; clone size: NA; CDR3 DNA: TGTGCCAGCAGCGAACGGGAGTTCCATGAGCAGTTCTTC; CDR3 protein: CASSEREFHEQFF
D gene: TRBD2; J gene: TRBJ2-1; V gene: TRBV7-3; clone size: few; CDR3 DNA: TGTGCCAGCAGCTTAGGCCTAGCGGGCAATGAGCAGTTCTTC; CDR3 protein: CASSLGLAGNEQFF
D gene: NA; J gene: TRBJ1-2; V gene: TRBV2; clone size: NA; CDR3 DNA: TGTGCCAGCATGATAGGCAGTAACTATGGCTACACCTTC; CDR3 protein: CASMIGSNYGYTF
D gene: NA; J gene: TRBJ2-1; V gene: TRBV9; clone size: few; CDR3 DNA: TGTGCCAGCTCGTCCCGGGACATGATAGGCAATGAGCAGTTCTTC; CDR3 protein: CASSSRDMIGNEQFF
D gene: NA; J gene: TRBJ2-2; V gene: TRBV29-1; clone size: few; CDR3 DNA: TGCAGCGTTGGGGGTGGGGAGCTGTTTTTT; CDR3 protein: CSVGGGELFF
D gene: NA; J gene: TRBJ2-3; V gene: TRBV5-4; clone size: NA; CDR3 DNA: TGTGCCAGCAGCCCGGCCTCGATGGGCACAGATACGCAGTATTTT; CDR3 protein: CASSPASMGTDTQYF
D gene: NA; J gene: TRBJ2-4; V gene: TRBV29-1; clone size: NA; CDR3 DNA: TGCAGCGTTGATCTCGGGGGAAACATTCAGTACTTC; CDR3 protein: CSVDLGGNIQYF
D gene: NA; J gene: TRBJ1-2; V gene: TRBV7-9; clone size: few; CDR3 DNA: TGTGCCAGCAGCTCCTATCAGGGGAGATATGGCTACACCTTC; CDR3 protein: CASSSYQGRYGYTF
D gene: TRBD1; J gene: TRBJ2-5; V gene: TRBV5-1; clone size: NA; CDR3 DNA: TGCGCCAGCAGCGCAATGGGGTTCAGGGGGCAAGAGACCCAGTACTTC; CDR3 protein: CASSAMGFRGQETQYF
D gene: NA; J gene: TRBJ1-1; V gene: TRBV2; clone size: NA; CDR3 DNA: TGTGCCAGCAGGGCCGACCGAGACACTGAAGCTTTCTTT; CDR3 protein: CASRADRDTEAFF